The sequence of this TCR beta chain was determined in a study of blood T cell repertoires in COVID-19. As for the study in general: The United States, Italy and Spain provided the acute and convalescent COVID-19 samples.

The protocol was immunoSEQ multiplex PCR, while the TCRdb copy is restricted to in-frame clones and leaves out a portion. The sample records about 240,000 clones, roughly 90% being singletons. Per germline, CDR1 MNHEY and CDR2 SMNVEV (reference sequence). The V gene end was trimmed by 0 bases and the J gene end by 7 bases; junction bases not matched to a gene: 5. The CDR3 sequence is 15 residues long. This TCR was recovered from a man aged 60 to 69 who had recovered from COVID-19. The sample comprised peripheral blood. The V and J genes are TRBV27 and TRBJ1-2, with 10 bases aligning to TRBD1. The CDR3 nucleotides read TGTGCCAGCAGTTTATCGGGACAGGGGTGGCGTGGCTACACCTTC. This sequence encodes CASSLSGQGWRGYTF.